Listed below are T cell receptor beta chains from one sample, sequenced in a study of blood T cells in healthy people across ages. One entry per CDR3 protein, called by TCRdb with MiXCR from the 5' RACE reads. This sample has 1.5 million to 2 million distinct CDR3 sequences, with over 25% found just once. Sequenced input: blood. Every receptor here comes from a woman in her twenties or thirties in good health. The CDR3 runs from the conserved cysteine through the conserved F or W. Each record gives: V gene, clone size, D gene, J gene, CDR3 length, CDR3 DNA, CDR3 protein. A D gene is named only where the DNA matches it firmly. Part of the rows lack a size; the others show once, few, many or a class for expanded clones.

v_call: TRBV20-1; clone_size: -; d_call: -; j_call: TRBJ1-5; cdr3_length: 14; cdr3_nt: TGCAGTGCCACAGAGGGAGCTAGCAATCAGCCCCAGCATTTT; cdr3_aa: CSATEGASNQPQHF
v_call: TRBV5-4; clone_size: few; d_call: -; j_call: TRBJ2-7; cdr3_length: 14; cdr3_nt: TGTGCCAGCAGCTGGAATAGCGGCGCCTACGAGCAGTACTTC; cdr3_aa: CASSWNSGAYEQYF
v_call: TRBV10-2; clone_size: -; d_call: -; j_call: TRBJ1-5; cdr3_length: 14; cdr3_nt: TGCGCCAGCAGTGGTGGACAGCTCAATCAGCCCCAGCATTTT; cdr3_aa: CASSGGQLNQPQHF
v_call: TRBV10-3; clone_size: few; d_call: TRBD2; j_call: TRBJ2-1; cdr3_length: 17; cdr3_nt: TGTGCCATCAGTTCCGGAGGGAGCGGGAGCTCCTACAATGAGCAGTTCTTC; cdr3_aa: CAISSGGSGSSYNEQFF
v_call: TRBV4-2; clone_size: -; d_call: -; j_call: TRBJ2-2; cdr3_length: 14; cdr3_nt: TGTGCCAGCAGCCAAGTTAATATTCCCGGGGAGCTGTTTTTT; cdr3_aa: CASSQVNIPGELFF
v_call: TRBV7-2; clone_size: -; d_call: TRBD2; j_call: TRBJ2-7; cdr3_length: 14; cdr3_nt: TGTGCCAGCAGCTTATTGAGCGGGAGGTACGAGCAGTACTTC; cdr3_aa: CASSLLSGRYEQYF
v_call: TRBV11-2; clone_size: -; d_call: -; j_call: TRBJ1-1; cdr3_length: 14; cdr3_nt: TGTGCCAGCAGCGTCAACAGGGACGAAACTGAAGCTTTCTTT; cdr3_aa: CASSVNRDETEAFF
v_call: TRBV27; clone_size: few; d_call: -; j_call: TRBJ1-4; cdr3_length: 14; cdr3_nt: TGTGCCAGCAGCCGCGACAGAAATAATGAAAAACTGTTTTTT; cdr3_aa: CASSRDRNNEKLFF
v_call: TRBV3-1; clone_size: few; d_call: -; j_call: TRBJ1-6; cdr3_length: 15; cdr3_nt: TGTGCCAGCAGCCAAGATAGTCTGGACAATTCACCCCTCCACTTT; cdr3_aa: CASSQDSLDNSPLHF
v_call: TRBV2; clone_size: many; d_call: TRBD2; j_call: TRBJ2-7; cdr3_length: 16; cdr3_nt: TGTGCCAGCAGGGGGGGTAGAAGCGGGGCCTCCTACGAGCAGTACTTC; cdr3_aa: CASRGGRSGASYEQYF
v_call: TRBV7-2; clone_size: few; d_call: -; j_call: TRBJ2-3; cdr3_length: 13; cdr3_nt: TGTGCCAGCAGCTTAGTTTCCACAGATATGCAGTATTTT; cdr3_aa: CASSLVSTDMQYF
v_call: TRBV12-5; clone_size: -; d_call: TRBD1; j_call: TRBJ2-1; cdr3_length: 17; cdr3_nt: TGTGCTAGTGGTTTGCCCTTTCGACAGGGGTTGCACAATGAGCAGTTCTTC; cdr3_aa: CASGLPFRQGLHNEQFF
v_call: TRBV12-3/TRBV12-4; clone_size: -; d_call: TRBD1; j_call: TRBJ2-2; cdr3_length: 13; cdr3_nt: TGTGCCAGCACTGACAGGGGGACCGGGGAGCTGTTTTTT; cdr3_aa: CASTDRGTGELFF
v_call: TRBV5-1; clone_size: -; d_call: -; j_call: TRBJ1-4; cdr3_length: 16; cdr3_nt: TGCGCCAGCAGCTCCCCTCAGGGCGAAACTAATGAAAAACTGTTTTTT; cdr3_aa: CASSSPQGETNEKLFF
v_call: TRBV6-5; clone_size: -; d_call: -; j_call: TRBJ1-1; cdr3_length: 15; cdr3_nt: TGTGCCAGCAGTTACTCGACGACTATGAACACTGAAGCTTTCTTT; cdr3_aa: CASSYSTTMNTEAFF
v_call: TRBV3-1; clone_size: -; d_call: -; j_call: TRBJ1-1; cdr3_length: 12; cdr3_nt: TGTGCCAGCAGCCATTCACAGGCGCGGGCTTTCTTT; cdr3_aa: CASSHSQARAFF
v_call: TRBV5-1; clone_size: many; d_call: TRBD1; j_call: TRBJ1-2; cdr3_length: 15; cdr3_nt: TGCGCCAGCAAGTTCGACCCGGGACAGAATTATGGCTACACCTTC; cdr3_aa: CASKFDPGQNYGYTF
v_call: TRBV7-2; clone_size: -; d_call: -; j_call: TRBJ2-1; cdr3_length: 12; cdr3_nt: TGTGCCAGCAGCACCCGCAGCGATGAGCAGCTCTTC; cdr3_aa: CASSTRSDEQLF
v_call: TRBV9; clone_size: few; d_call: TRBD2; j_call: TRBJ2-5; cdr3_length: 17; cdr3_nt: TGTGCCAGCAGCCCAGGTCTACTAGCGGGGACCCAAGAGACCCAGTACTTC; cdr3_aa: CASSPGLLAGTQETQYF
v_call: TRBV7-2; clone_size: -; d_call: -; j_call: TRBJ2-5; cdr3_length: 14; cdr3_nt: TGTGCCAGCAGCCCCCTGGGGCTTCAAGAGACCCAGTACTTC; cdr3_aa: CASSPLGLQETQYF
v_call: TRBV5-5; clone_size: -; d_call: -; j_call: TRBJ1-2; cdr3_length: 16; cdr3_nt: TGTGCCAGCAGCTTAAACCACAGGGCGCTGCTATCGGGCTACACCTTC; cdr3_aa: CASSLNHRALLSGYTF
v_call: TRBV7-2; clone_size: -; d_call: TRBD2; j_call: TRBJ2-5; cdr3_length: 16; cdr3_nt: TGTGCCAGCAGCCGCCGACTAGCGGGACGACGAGAGACCCAGTACTTC; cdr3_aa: CASSRRLAGRRETQYF
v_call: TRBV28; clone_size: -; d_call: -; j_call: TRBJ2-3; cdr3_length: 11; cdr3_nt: TGTGCCAGCAGGGATAGAGATACGCAGTATTTT; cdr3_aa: CASRDRDTQYF
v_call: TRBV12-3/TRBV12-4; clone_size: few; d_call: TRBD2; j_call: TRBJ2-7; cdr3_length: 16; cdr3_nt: TGTGCCAGCAGTTCTGTGGTTGGTAGCGGGAGGGATGAGCAGTACTTC; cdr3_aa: CASSSVVGSGRDEQYF
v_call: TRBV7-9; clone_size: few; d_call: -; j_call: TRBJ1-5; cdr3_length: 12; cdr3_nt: TGTGCCAGCAGCTTAGATCAGCAGCCCCAGCATTTT; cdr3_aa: CASSLDQQPQHF
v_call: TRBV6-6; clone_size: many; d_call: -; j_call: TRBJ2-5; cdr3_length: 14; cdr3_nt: TGTGCCAGCAACCACCCGACAGGCATGGAGACCCAGTACTTC; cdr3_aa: CASNHPTGMETQYF
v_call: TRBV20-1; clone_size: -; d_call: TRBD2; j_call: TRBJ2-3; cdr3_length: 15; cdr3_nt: TGCAGTGCTCGCCCTGGCGGGGGGTACACAGATACGCAGTATTTT; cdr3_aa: CSARPGGGYTDTQYF
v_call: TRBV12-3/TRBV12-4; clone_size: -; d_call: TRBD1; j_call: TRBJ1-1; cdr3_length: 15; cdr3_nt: TGTGCCAGCAGTTCACAGGGGGGCGGGAACACTGAAGCTTTCTTT; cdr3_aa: CASSSQGGGNTEAFF
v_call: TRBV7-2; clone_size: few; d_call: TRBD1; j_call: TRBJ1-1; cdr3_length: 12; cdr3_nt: TGTGCCAGCAGCCAAAGGACAGGGCGAGCTTTCTTT; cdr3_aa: CASSQRTGRAFF
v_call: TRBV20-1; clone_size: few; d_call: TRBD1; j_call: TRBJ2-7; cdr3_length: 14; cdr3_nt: TGCAGTGCTAACCCCCGTGACAGGGGCAACGAGCAGTACTTC; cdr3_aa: CSANPRDRGNEQYF
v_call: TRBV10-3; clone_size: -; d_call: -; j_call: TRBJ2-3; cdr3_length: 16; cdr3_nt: TGTGCCACCAGTGAGTCCCAGGGACTTAGGAGAGATACGCAGTATTTT; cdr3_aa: CATSESQGLRRDTQYF
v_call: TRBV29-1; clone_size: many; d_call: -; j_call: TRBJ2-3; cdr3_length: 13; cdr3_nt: TGCAGCGTTGCATCCAGGGTCACAGATACGCAGTATTTT; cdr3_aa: CSVASRVTDTQYF
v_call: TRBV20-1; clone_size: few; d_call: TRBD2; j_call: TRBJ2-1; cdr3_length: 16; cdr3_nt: TGCATTGCTAGCGATCCTTGGACTAGCGGGATCAACGAGCAGTTCTTC; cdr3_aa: CIASDPWTSGINEQFF
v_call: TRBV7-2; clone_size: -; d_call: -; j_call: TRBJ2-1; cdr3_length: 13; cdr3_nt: TGTGCCAGCAGCTTAGTACGGCTAGTTGAGCAGTTCTTC; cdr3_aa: CASSLVRLVEQFF
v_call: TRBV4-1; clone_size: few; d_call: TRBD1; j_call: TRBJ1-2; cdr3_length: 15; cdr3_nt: TGCGCCAGCAGCCAAGTTGGGGGACAGAACTATGGCTACACCTTC; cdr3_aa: CASSQVGGQNYGYTF
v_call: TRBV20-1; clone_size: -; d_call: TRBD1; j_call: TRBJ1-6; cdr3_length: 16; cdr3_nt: TGCAGTGCTAGATCAGATGACAGGGGGTTGAGTTCACCCCTCCACTTT; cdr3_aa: CSARSDDRGLSSPLHF
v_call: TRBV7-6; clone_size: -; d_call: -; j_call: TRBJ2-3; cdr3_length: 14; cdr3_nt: TGTGCCAGCAGCTTAGTGGGGGAGTCCCAAGCGCAGTATTTT; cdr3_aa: CASSLVGESQAQYF
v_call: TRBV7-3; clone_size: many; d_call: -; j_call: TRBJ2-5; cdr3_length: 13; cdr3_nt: TGTGCCAGCAGCCCCGGGTCCCGAGGGACCCAGTACTTC; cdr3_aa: CASSPGSRGTQYF
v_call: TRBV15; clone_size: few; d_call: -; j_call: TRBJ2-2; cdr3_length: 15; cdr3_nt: TGTGCCACCAGCAGAGAGGGGGCCGTGCCCGGGGAGCTGTTTTTT; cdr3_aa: CATSREGAVPGELFF
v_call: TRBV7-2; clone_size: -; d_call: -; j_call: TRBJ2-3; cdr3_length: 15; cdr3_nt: TGTGCCAGCAGCTTGGGGGGCACCCACACAGATACGCAGTATTTT; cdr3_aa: CASSLGGTHTDTQYF
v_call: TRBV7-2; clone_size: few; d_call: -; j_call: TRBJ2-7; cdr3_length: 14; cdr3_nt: TGTGCCAGCAGCACCACGGGACCCAGCAATGAGCAGTACTTC; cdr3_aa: CASSTTGPSNEQYF
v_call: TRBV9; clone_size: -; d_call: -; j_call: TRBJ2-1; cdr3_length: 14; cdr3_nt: TGTGCCAGCAGCGTAGACGGAGGGGGCGATGAGCAGTTCTTC; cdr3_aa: CASSVDGGGDEQFF
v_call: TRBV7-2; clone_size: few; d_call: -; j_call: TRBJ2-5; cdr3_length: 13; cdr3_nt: TGTGCCAGCCACCCCGGTAATCCAGAGACCCAGTACTTC; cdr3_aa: CASHPGNPETQYF
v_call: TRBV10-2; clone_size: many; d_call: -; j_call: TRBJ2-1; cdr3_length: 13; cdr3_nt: TGCGCCAGCAGTGGGTACGGTGGCAATGAGCAGTTCTTC; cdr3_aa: CASSGYGGNEQFF
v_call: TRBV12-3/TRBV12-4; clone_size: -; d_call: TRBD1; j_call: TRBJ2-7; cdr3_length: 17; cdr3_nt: TGTGTCAGCAGCCCTGCCCTGGACAGGGGGCTACCAAACGAGCAGTACTTC; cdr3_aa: CVSSPALDRGLPNEQYF
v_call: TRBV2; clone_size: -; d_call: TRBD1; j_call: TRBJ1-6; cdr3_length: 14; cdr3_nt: TGTGCCAGCAGCCGGGACAGGCGGAACTCACCCCTCCACTTT; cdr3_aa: CASSRDRRNSPLHF
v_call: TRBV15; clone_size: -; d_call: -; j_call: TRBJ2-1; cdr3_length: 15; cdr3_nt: TGTGCCACCAGCAGACAAAGACGGGGAGCGGATGAGCAGTTCTTC; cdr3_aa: CATSRQRRGADEQFF
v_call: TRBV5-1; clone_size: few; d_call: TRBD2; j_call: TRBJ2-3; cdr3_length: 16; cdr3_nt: TGCGCCAGCAGCTGGGGAGCGGGGTCGGCAACAGATACGCAGTATTTT; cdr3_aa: CASSWGAGSATDTQYF
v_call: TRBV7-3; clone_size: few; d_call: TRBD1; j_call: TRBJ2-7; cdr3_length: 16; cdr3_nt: TGTGCCAGCAGCCCCGGTAGGACAGGGGCTCCCTACGAGCAGTACTTC; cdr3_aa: CASSPGRTGAPYEQYF
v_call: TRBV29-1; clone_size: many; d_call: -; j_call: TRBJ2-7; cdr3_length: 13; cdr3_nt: TGCAGCGCGGGATTACAGGGTGCCTACGAGCAGTACTTC; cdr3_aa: CSAGLQGAYEQYF
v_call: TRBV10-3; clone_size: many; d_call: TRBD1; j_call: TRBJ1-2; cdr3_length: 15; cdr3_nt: TGTGCCATCAGTGAGGGGACAGCATCTAACTATGGCTACACCTTC; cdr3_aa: CAISEGTASNYGYTF
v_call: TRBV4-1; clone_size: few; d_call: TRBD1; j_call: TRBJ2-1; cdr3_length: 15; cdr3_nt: TGCGCCAGCAGCCAAGATGACAGGGGGCTGAATGAGCAGTTCTTC; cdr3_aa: CASSQDDRGLNEQFF
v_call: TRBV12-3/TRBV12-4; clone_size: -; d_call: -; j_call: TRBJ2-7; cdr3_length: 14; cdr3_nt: TGTGCCAGCCCCCCTGAATCCAGCTCCTACGAGCAGTACTTC; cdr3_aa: CASPPESSSYEQYF
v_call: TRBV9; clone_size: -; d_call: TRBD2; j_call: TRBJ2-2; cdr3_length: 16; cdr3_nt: TGTGCCAGCAGCGTAGTGAGCGGGGGGAACACCGGGGAGCTGTTTTTT; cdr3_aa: CASSVVSGGNTGELFF
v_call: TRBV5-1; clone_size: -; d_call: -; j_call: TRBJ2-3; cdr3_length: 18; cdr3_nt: TGCGCCAGCAGCTTGGAAGGTGGGACGGCGGGCAGGGGAGATACGCAGTATTTT; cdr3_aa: CASSLEGGTAGRGDTQYF
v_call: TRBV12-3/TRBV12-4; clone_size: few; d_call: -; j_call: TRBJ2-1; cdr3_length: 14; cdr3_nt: TGTGCCAGCAGTTTTTCCAGGGATGGGTACGAGCAGTTCTTC; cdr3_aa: CASSFSRDGYEQFF
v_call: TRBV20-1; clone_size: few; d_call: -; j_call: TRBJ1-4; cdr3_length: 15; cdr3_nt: TGCAGTGCTAGAGATTCCGAGACAGTGGGTGAAAAACTGTTTTTT; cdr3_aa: CSARDSETVGEKLFF
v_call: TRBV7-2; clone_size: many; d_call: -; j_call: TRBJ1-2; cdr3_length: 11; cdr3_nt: TGTGCCAGCAGCGTAGCCATTGGCTACACCTTC; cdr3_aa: CASSVAIGYTF
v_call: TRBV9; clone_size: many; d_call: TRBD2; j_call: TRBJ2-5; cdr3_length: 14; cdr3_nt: TGTGCCAGCAGCGCGGGACTAGCGGGAGAGACCCAGTACTTC; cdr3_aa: CASSAGLAGETQYF
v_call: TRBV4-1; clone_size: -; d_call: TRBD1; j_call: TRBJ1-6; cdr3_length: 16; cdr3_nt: TGCGCCAGCAGCCAAGATGCCGGGACAGGGAATTCACCCCTCCACTTT; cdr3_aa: CASSQDAGTGNSPLHF